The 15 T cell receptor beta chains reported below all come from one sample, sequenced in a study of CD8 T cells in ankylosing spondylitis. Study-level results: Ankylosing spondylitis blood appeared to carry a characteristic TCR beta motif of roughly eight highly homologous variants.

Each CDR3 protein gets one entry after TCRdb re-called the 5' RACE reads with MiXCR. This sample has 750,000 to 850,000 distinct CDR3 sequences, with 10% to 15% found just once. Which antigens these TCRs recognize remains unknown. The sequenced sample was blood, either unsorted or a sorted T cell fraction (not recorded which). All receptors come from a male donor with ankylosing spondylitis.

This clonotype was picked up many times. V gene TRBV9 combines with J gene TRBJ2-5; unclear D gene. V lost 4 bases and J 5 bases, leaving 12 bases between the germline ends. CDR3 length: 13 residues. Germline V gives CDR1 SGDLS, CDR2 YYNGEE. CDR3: CASSPHSYETQYF. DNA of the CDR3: TGTGCCAGCAGCCCTCATTCATATGAGACCCAGTACTTC.

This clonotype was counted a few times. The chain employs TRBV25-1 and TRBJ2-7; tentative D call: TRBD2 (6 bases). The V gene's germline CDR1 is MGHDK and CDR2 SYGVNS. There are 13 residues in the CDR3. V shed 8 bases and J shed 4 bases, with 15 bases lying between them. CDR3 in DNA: TGTGCCAGCGGTCTGGGTGGAGGGTACGAGCAGTACTTC. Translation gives CASGLGGGYEQYF.

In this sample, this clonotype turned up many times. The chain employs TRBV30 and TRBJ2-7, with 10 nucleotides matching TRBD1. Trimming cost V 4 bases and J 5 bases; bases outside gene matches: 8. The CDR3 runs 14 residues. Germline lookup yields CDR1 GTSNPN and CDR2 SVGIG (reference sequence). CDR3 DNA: TGTGCCTGGACTCGGACAGGGGGGGATAACGAGCAGTACTTC. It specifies CAWTRTGGDNEQYF.

CDR3 sequence: CASSQRTGEANTEAFF. The CDR3 DNA sequence: TGTGCCAGCAGCCAACGGACAGGGGAGGCGAACACTGAAGCTTTCTTT. The chain links TRBV4-2 to TRBJ1-1, with 9 bases fitting TRBD1. CDR3 size: 16 residues. Losses at the gene ends were 2 bases for V and 1 base for J; bases not matched to a gene: 5. Per germline, CDR1 LGHNA and CDR2 YNFKEQ.

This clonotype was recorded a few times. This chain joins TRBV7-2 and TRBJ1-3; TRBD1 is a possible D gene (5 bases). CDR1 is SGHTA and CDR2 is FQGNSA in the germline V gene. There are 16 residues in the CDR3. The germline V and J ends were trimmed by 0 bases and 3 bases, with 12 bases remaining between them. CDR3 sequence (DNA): TGTGCCAGCAGCTTAGCTGTGGGGACGTTTGGAAACACCATATATTTT. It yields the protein CASSLAVGTFGNTIYF. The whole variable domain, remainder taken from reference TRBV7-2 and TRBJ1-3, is GAGVSQSPSNKVTEKGKDVELRCDPISGHTALYWYRQSLGQGLEFLIYFQGNSAPDKSGLPSDRFSAERTGGSVSTLTIQRTQQEDSAVYLCASSLAVGTFGNTIYFGEGSWLTVV.

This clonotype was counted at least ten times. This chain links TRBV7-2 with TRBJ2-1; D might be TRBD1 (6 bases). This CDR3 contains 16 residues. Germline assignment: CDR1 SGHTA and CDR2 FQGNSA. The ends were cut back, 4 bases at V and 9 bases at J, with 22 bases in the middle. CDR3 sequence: CASSSGLGTRTGEQFF. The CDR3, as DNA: TGTGCCAGCAGCTCCGGCTTGGGGACACGGACGGGTGAGCAGTTCTTC. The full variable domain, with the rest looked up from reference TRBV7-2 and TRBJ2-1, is GAGVSQSPSNKVTEKGKDVELRCDPISGHTALYWYRQSLGQGLEFLIYFQGNSAPDKSGLPSDRFSAERTGGSVSTLTIQRTQQEDSAVYLCASSSGLGTRTGEQFFGPGTRLTVL.

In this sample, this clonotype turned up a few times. The DNA of the CDR3 is TGTGCCAGCAGTTTATCGCACCGCCAAGGCACCATATATTTT. Translation gives CASSLSHRQGTIYF. The chain carries TRBV27 and TRBJ1-3; no firm D call. The CDR3 is 14 amino acids. The germline V gene has CDR1 MNHEY and CDR2 SMNVEV (reference sequence). V shed 0 bases and J shed 9 bases, with 12 bases lying between them.

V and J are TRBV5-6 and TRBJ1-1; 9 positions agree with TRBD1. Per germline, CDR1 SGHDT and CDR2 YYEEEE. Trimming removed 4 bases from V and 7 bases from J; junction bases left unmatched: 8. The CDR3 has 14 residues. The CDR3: CASSLTGGENEAFF. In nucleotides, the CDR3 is TGTGCCAGCAGCCTTACAGGGGGCGAGAATGAAGCTTTCTTT.

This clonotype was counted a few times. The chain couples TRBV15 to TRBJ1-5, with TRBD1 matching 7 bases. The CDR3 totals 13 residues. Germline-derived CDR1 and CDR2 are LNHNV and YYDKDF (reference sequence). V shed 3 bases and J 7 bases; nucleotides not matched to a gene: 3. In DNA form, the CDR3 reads TGTGCCACCAGCAGCATCAGGGGGCAGCCCCAGCATTTT. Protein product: CATSSIRGQPQHF.

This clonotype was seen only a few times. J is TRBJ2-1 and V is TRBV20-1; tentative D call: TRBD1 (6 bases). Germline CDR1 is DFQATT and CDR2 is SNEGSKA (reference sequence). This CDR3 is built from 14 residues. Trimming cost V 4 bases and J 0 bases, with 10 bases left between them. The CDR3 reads CSAMSGASYNEQFF. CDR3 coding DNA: TGCAGTGCTATGTCAGGGGCCTCCTACAATGAGCAGTTCTTC.

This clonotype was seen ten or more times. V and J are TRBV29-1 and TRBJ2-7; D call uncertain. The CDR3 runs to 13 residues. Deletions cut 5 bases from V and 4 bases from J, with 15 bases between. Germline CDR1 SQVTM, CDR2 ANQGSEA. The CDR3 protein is CSVRAGHGYEQYF. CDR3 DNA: TGCAGCGTTCGAGCTGGCCATGGGTACGAGCAGTACTTC.

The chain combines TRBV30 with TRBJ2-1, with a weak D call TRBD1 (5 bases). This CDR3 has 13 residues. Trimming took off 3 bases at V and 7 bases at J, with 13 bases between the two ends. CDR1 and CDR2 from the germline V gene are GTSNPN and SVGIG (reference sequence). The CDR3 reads CAWRGVSRNEQFF. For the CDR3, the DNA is TGTGCCTGGAGAGGGGTATCTCGGAATGAGCAGTTCTTC.

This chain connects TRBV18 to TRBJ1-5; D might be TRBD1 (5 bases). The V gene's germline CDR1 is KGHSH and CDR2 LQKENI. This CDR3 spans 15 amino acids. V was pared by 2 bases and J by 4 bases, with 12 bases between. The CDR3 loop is CASSPVRGVNQPQHF. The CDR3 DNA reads TGTGCCAGCTCACCAGTTCGGGGGGTGAATCAGCCCCAGCATTTT.

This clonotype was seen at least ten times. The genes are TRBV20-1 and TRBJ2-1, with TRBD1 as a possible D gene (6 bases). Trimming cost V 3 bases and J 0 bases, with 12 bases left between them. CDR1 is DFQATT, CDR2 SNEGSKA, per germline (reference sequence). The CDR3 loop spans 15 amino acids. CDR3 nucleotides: TGCAGTGCTAGCGAGGGGGAAGCCTCCTACAATGAGCAGTTCTTC. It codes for CSASEGEASYNEQFF.

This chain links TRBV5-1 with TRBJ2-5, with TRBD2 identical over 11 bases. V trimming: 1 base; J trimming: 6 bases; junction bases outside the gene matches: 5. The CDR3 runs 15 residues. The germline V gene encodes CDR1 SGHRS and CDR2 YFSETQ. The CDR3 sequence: CASSLSSGRWQTQYF. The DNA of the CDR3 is TGCGCCAGCAGCTTGTCTAGCGGGAGGTGGCAGACCCAGTACTTC.